A single sample is the source of the 15 T cell receptor beta chains below, sequenced in a study of blood T cell repertoires in COVID-19. The protocol was immunoSEQ multiplex PCR, while the TCRdb copy is restricted to in-frame clones and leaves out a portion. Among 180,000 or so clones listed, approximately 80% were seen once. The specimen sequenced was peripheral blood. All receptors come from a woman aged 50 to 60 with active or convalescent COVID-19.

In its sample, this clone was seen once. The rearrangement links TRBV9 to TRBJ1-1; D is possibly TRBD1 (6 bases). Trimming took 0 bases from V and 4 from J, leaving 13 bases between them. This CDR3 region has 15 residues. CDR1 and CDR2 from the germline V gene are SGDLS and YYNGEE. The CDR3 region is CASSVGQGITTEAFF. As DNA, the CDR3 is TGTGCCAGCAGCGTAGGGCAGGGGATAACCACTGAAGCTTTCTTT.

The rearrangement joins TRBV7-3 to TRBJ1-2, with D hard to call. Trimming took 0 bases from V and 4 from J, leaving 15 bases between them. Germline V CDR1 and CDR2: SGHTA, FQGTGA. The CDR3 extends over 16 amino acids. CDR3 amino acids: CASSLTGRDFGYGYTF. DNA for the CDR3: TGTGCCAGCAGCTTAACGGGGAGAGACTTTGGCTATGGCTACACCTTC.

This chain uses TRBV30 with TRBJ1-6; 9 bases line up with TRBD1. This CDR3 comprises 15 residues. Germline-derived CDR1 and CDR2 are GTSNPN and SVGIG (reference sequence). V lost 1 base and J lost 9; bases outside the gene matches: 7. The CDR3 bases are TGTGCCTGGAGTGGAAGGACAGGGGATAGTTCACCCCTCCACTTT. Its translation: CAWSGRTGDSSPLHF.

The V call is TRBV2, the J call TRBJ2-2; 7 bases map to TRBD2. The V gene end was trimmed by 3 bases and the J gene end by 2 bases; junction bases not matched to a gene: 3. The CDR3 covers 15 residues. Looked up from germline, CDR1 is SNHLY and CDR2 is FYNNEI. This CDR3 reads CASSETSTNTGELFF. The DNA for the CDR3 is TGTGCCAGCAGTGAGACTAGCACAAACACCGGGGAGCTGTTTTTT.

The chain has TRBV7-2 and TRBJ1-1; D is uncertain. Trimming took off 5 bases at V and 6 bases at J, with 19 bases between the two ends. The CDR3 covers 15 residues. Per germline, CDR1 SGHTA and CDR2 FQGNSA. The CDR3 sequence is CASSTRIGEWAEAFF. In DNA form, the CDR3 reads TGTGCCAGCAGCACCCGAATCGGGGAATGGGCTGAAGCTTTCTTT.

This clone occurred once. This chain links TRBV7-8 with TRBJ2-7, with a tentative D call TRBD1 (6 bases). CDR1 is SGHVS, CDR2 FQNEAQ, per germline. CDR3 length: 13 amino acids. Trimming cost V 1 base and J 3 bases, with 7 bases left between them. In DNA, the CDR3 is TGTGCCAGCAGCTTAGTGGGACACTACGAGCAGTACTTC. This codes for CASSLVGHYEQYF. The complete variable domain, with remaining parts taken from reference TRBV7-8 and TRBJ2-7, reads GAGVSQSPRYKVAKRGQDVALRCDPISGHVSLFWYQQALGQGPEFLTYFQNEAQLDKSGLPSDRFFAERPEGSVSTLKIQRTQQEDSAVYLCASSLVGHYEQYFGPGTRLTVT.

The V and J genes are TRBV7-8 and TRBJ2-7; no clear D. The CDR3 is made up of 15 amino acids. Trimming cost V 2 bases and J 0 bases, with 11 bases left between them. Germline V gene lookup returns CDR1 SGHVS and CDR2 FQNEAQ. The CDR3 region is CASSLSEFSSYEQYF. The CDR3 nucleotides read TGTGCCAGCAGCTTATCGGAGTTTAGCTCCTACGAGCAGTACTTC.

This clone was picked up a small number of times. The chain is built from TRBV7-2 and TRBJ2-2, with 15 bases identical to TRBD2. Per the germline V gene, CDR1 is SGHTA and CDR2 is FQGNSA. CDR3 size: 17 residues. Trimming removed 4 bases from V and 4 bases from J; junction bases left unmatched: 4. CDR3 region: CASSWTSGRAGTGELFF. The CDR3, as DNA: TGTGCCAGCAGCTGGACTAGCGGGAGGGCGGGCACCGGGGAGCTGTTTTTT.

This clone was observed many times. The chain is built from TRBV20-1 and TRBJ2-2, with a weak D call TRBD1 (5 bases). V was shortened by 3 bases and J by 2 bases, with 13 bases between the two germline ends. This CDR3 has 15 residues. The germline gives CDR1 DFQATT, CDR2 SNEGSKA (reference sequence). CDR3 nucleotides: TGCAGTGCTAGTAGGCAGGGCGCCAACACCGGGGAGCTGTTTTTT. Protein: CSASRQGANTGELFF.

This clone was detected only a few times. The chain links TRBV7-9 to TRBJ2-1, with 9 positions matching TRBD1. The junction had 11 bases not matched to a gene; V was cut back by 5 bases and J by 3 bases. CDR1 is SEHNR, CDR2 FQNEAQ, per germline (reference sequence). The length of the CDR3 is 17 residues. CDR3 loop: CASSPDLGTGSYNEQFF. CDR3 in DNA: TGTGCCAGCAGCCCTGATCTGGGGACAGGGAGCTACAATGAGCAGTTCTTC.

The rearrangement links TRBV19 to TRBJ2-5, with D tentatively TRBD1 (6 bases). This CDR3 spans 13 amino acids. In germline, CDR1 is LNHDA, CDR2 SQIVND (reference sequence). With 7 bases removed from V and 0 bases from J, the gap between germline ends came to 9 bases. CDR3 sequence reads: CASTDRNQETQYF. The CDR3 region has the DNA TGTGCCAGTACCGACAGGAACCAAGAGACCCAGTACTTC. Complete variable domain (other parts from reference TRBV19 and TRBJ2-5): DGGITQSPKYLFRKEGQNVTLSCEQNLNHDAMYWYRQDPGQGLRLIYYSQIVNDFQKGDIAEGYSVSREKKESFPLTVTSAQKNPTAFYLCASTDRNQETQYFGPGTRLLVL.

V gene TRBV2 combines with J gene TRBJ1-2, with 7 bases identical to TRBD1. The V gene end was trimmed by 6 bases and the J gene end by 5 bases; junction bases not matched to a gene: 9. This CDR3 spans 14 amino acids. Germline V gene data show CDR1 as SNHLY and CDR2 as FYNNEI. In DNA, the CDR3 is TGTGCCAGCAGCCTAGCTACAGGGGTGTATGGCTACACCTTC. Translated, it gives CASSLATGVYGYTF.

This clone was observed a handful of times. The V call is TRBV4-3, the J call TRBJ2-1; the match to TRBD2 covers 8 bases. The V gene's germline CDR1 is LGHNA and CDR2 YSLEER. The CDR3 runs to 13 residues. V dropped 0 bases and J dropped 15; count of bases not matched to a gene: 7. Here the CDR3 DNA reads TGCGCCAGCAGCCAAGAACCCGGGACTAGACTGTTCTTC. Amino acids: CASSQEPGTRLFF.

The CDR3: CATLNTGGVGNEQFF. CDR3 nucleotide sequence: TGTGCCACCTTAAATACAGGGGGCGTTGGGAATGAGCAGTTCTTC. The chain has TRBV10-3 and TRBJ2-1, with 9 positions matching TRBD1. Germline V gene sequence: CDR1 ENHRY, CDR2 SYGVKD. After removal of 10 bases from V and 7 bases from J, the junction contained 14 bases not matched to a gene. The CDR3 is made up of 15 amino acids.

This clone was seen a few times. The chain combines TRBV6-4 with TRBJ2-2; D not resolved. There are 13 residues in the CDR3. CDR1 and CDR2 (germline): MRHNA, SNTAGT. V lost 6 bases and J 5 bases, leaving 10 bases between the germline ends. CDR3 nucleotides: TGTGCCAGCAGCCGAGTCGGGACCGGGGAGCTGTTTTTT. Amino acids: CASSRVGTGELFF.